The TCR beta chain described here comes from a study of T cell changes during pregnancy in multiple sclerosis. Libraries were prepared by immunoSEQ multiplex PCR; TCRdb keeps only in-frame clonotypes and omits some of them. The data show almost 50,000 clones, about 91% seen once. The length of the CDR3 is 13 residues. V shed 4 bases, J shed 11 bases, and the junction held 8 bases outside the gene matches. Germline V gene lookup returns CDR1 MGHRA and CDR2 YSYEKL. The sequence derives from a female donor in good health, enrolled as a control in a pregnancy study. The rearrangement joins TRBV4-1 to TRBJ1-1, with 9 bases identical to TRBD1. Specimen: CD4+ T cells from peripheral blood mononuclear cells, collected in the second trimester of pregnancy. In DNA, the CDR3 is TGCGCCAGCAGCCCGGGACAGGGTCGGAGCGCTTTCTTT. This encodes CASSPGQGRSAFF.